These 7 T cell receptor beta chains came from one sample sequenced in a study of blood T cell repertoires in COVID-19. The data were produced by immunoSEQ multiplex PCR, yet TCRdb's version contains in-frame clones alone and is incomplete. The data show about 170,000 clones, with 84% seen just once and 7.5% to 9.5% held by the top ten. Sequenced input: peripheral blood. Every receptor here comes from a man aged 40-50 years who had recovered from COVID-19.

This chain uses TRBV6-2 or TRBV6-3 with TRBJ1-5; 8 positions match TRBD1. The V segment lost 4 bases and the J segment 6 bases; nucleotides outside the gene matches: 8. Looked up from germline, CDR1 is MNHEY and CDR2 is SVGEGT. CDR3 length equals 15 residues. CDR3 nucleotide sequence: TGTGCCAGCAGTTCCAGGACAGGGATCGGTCAGCCCCAGCATTTT. Residues: CASSSRTGIGQPQHF.

This clone showed up many times. This chain uses TRBV9 with TRBJ2-3, with 12 nucleotides matching TRBD2. V was pared by 4 bases and J by 2 bases, with 5 bases of the junction left unmatched. Per the germline V gene, CDR1 is SGDLS and CDR2 is YYNGEE. CDR3 length: 16 amino acids. In nucleotides, the CDR3 is TGTGCCAGCAGCTCATCTAGCGGGGGGGACACAGATACGCAGTATTTT. This translates into CASSSSSGGDTDTQYF.

The V call is TRBV11-3, the J call TRBJ2-5; D is ambiguous. V lost 5 bases and J 5 bases, leaving 9 bases between the germline ends. In germline, CDR1 is SGHNT, CDR2 YENEEA. This CDR3 is built from 12 residues. The CDR3 DNA reads as TGTGCCAGCAGCACGGGTTGGGAGACCCAGTACTTC. It specifies CASSTGWETQYF.

This rearrangement joins TRBV27 to TRBJ1-3, with 8 bases lining up with TRBD1. V lost 5 bases to trimming and J lost 2 bases; unmatched junction nucleotides: 11. CDR1 is MNHEY, CDR2 SMNVEV, per germline (reference sequence). This CDR3 spans 17 amino acids. In DNA, the CDR3 is TGTGCCAGCAGTCCCGGGACAGGCAGAGTAGCTGGAAACACCATATATTTT. It codes for CASSPGTGRVAGNTIYF.

The J gene is TRBJ2-1, the V gene TRBV28; 11 nucleotides line up with TRBD2. The germline V gene has CDR1 MDHEN and CDR2 SYDVKM. This CDR3 region has 15 residues. V was clipped by 5 bases and J by 2 bases; unmatched bases: 2. The CDR3 region is CASSATSGAYNEQFF. CDR3 in DNA: TGTGCCAGCAGTGCGACTAGCGGGGCCTACAATGAGCAGTTCTTC.

This chain joins TRBV7-2 and TRBJ2-7; a possible D gene is TRBD1 (7 bases). Germline V lookup: CDR1 SGHTA, CDR2 FQGNSA. V was shortened by 5 bases and J by 2 bases, with 10 bases between the two germline ends. CDR3 size: 13 residues. The CDR3: CASSGGTAYEQYF. The CDR3 nucleotides read TGTGCCAGCAGCGGCGGGACAGCCTACGAGCAGTACTTC.

The chain employs TRBV5-5 and TRBJ2-5, with a tentative D call TRBD2 (6 bases). The V end lost 5 bases, the J end lost 1 base, and 12 bases lay between the germline ends. CDR3 size: 14 residues. CDR1 and CDR2 (germline): SGHKS, YYEKEE (reference sequence). The CDR3 sequence: CASSRGDSQETQYF. The CDR3 nucleotides read TGTGCCAGCAGTAGAGGGGACTCCCAAGAGACCCAGTACTTC.